One and the same sample provided the 27 T cell receptor beta chains below, sequenced in a study of Tregs in tolerant kidney transplant recipients. The protocol was immunoSEQ multiplex PCR, while the TCRdb copy is restricted to in-frame clones and leaves out a portion. Its listing shows 30,000 or so clones. The sequences come from CD8+ T cells from blood, collected before the transplant. These receptors all come from a human donor who received a combined kidney and bone marrow transplant.

Notes on this clone: From the germline J gene comes the end of the CDR3, since the read stops 3 residues before it. The V gene is TRBV4-2, the J gene TRBJ1-2; no definite D call. The CDR3 runs 16 residues. The V end lost 0 bases, the J end lost 2 bases, and 13 bases lay between the germline ends. Germline assignment: CDR1 LGHNA and CDR2 YNFKEQ. CDR3 loop: CASSQEAQPTNYGYTF. The sequenced CDR3 bases are TGTGCCAGCAGCCAAGAAGCGCAGCCGACGAACTATGGC.

Notes on this clone: The CDR3 is cut off 3 residues early in the read; its end comes from the germline J gene. The chain recombines TRBV5-4 with TRBJ2-1; D uncertain. The germline gives CDR1 SGHNT, CDR2 YYREEE (reference sequence). The length of the CDR3 is 15 residues. V gave up 3 bases and J gave up 0 bases, with 10 bases separating them. The CDR3 protein is CASSSGPSSYNEQFF. The sequenced part of the CDR3 DNA is TGTGCCAGCAGCTCCGGCCCTAGCTCCTACAATGAG.

A note on this clone: The observed sequence ends 3 residues before the CDR3 terminus, with the missing tail filled in from the germline J gene. The rearrangement joins TRBV7-3 to TRBJ2-1; 10 nucleotides line up with TRBD2. V gave up 1 base and J gave up 3 bases; unmatched junction bases: 6. The germline gives CDR1 SGHTA, CDR2 FQGTGA. CDR3 length: 17 amino acids. Here the CDR3 reads CASSLRGPSGSYNEQFF. The part of the CDR3 DNA that was read is TGTGCCAGCAGCTTAAGGGGGCCTAGCGGGAGCTACAATGAG.

Concerning this clone itself: The observed sequence ends 3 residues before the CDR3 terminus, with the missing tail filled in from the germline J gene. The chain recombines TRBV18 with TRBJ2-7; 9 bases map to TRBD1. V lost 1 base, J lost 3 bases, and 1 base stayed unmatched. The CDR3 is 14 amino acids. Germline V lookup: CDR1 KGHSH, CDR2 LQKENI. This CDR3 is CASSPRTGDYEQYF. The sequenced part of the CDR3 DNA is TGTGCCAGCTCACCACGGACAGGGGACTACGAG.

Comment on this clone: The DNA ends 3 residues before the CDR3 does, and the rest of the CDR3 is filled in from the germline J gene. The rearrangement links TRBV2 to TRBJ2-4; TRBD2 agrees at 7 bases. This CDR3 has 12 amino acids. Trimming cost V 11 bases and J 6 bases; bases outside gene matches: 7. The germline V gene encodes CDR1 SNHLY and CDR2 FYNNEI. The CDR3 sequence: CARGGIRNIQYF. The CDR3 DNA, read in part, is TGTGCCCGCGGGGGAATTCGAAACATT.

As regards this clone: The read gets to within 3 residues of the CDR3 end, and the germline J gene fills in the rest. The chain joins TRBV30 to TRBJ1-4; D is ambiguous. CDR1 is GTSNPN, CDR2 SVGIG, per germline (reference sequence). Trimming pared 0 bases from V and 3 bases from J, leaving 11 bases between. This CDR3 spans 15 amino acids. This CDR3 is CAWSVGYGANEKLFF. The covered CDR3 bases are TGTGCCTGGAGTGTAGGTTACGGGGCTAATGAAAAA.

On this clone itself: The DNA ends 3 residues before the CDR3 does, and the rest of the CDR3 is filled in from the germline J gene. The chain employs TRBV19 and TRBJ2-1; 12 positions match TRBD2. The CDR3 covers 15 residues. The J segment lost 2 bases and the V segment lost 6 bases, leaving 2 bases of the junction unmatched. Germline loops: CDR1 LNHDA, CDR2 SQIVND (reference sequence). The part of the CDR3 DNA that was read is TGTGCCAGTAGCACTAGCGGGAGGCCCTACAATGAG. Amino acids: CASSTSGRPYNE. The whole CDR3 region reads CASSTSGRPYNEQFF.

Turning to this clone: The read stops 3 residues short of the end of the CDR3; the missing end is completed from the germline J gene. This chain connects TRBV20-1 to TRBJ2-1; the match to TRBD2 covers 7 bases. The CDR3 contains 16 residues. Trimming took 3 bases from V and 0 from J; bases not matched to a gene: 8. Germline loops: CDR1 DFQATT, CDR2 SNEGSKA (reference sequence). The covered CDR3 bases are TGCAGTGCTAGTTCTTCTAGCGGCAGCTCCTACAATGAG. Translated: CSASSSSGSSYNE. The CDR3 reads in full as CSASSSSGSSYNEQFF.

The CDR3 DNA, read in part, is TGTGCCAGCAGCAACCGGGACAGGGGATTCCCTGAA. Translation: CASSNRDRGFPE. The complete CDR3 protein is CASSNRDRGFPEAFF. The rearrangement links TRBV7-9 to TRBJ1-1; TRBD1 agrees at 10 bases. The read is 3 residues too short to cover the CDR3 end, so that end is filled in from the germline J gene. J was trimmed by 6 bases and V by 5 bases; bases with no gene match: 9. The V gene's germline CDR1 is SEHNR and CDR2 FQNEAQ (reference sequence). The CDR3 is made up of 15 amino acids.

A remark on this clone: The DNA ends 3 residues before the CDR3 does, and the rest of the CDR3 is filled in from the germline J gene. The J gene is TRBJ1-5, the V gene TRBV20-1; possibly TRBD1 for D (6 bases). Between the trimmed V and J ends, which lost 3 bases and 6 bases, there was a span of 9 bases. Germline CDR1 reads DFQATT; CDR2 reads SNEGSKA (reference sequence). The CDR3 is 12 residues long. The CDR3 bases that were read are TGCAGTGCTAGGGACAGCGTTCAGCCC. Its translation: CSARDSVQP. The whole CDR3 is CSARDSVQPQHF.

Turning to this clone: Sequencing ends 3 residues short of the CDR3 end; the germline J gene provides the rest. The chain has TRBV13 and TRBJ2-3, with TRBD1 as a possible D gene (5 bases). Trimming removed 11 bases from V and 4 bases from J, with 13 bases in between. This CDR3 has 12 amino acids. CDR1 PRHDT and CDR2 FYEKMQ come from the germline V gene (reference sequence). The chain's CDR3 is CASRKGADTQYF. CDR3 bases read: TGTGCCTCAAGAAAAGGGGCAGATACG. Using reference TRBV13 and TRBJ2-3 for the parts outside the CDR3, the full variable domain is AAGVIQSPRHLIKEKRETATLKCYPIPRHDTVYWYQQGPGQDPQFLISFYEKMQSDKGSIPDRFSAQQFSDYHSELNMSSLELGDSALYFCASRKGADTQYFGPGTRLTVL.

CDR3 bases read: TGCGCCAGCAGGGGCCAGGGAATCCTCTATGGC. Encoded protein: CASRGQGILYG. The CDR3 as a whole reads CASRGQGILYGYTF. V usage is TRBV5-1 and J usage is TRBJ1-2, with D possibly being TRBD1 (5 bases). The DNA ends 3 residues before the CDR3 does, and the rest of the CDR3 is filled in from the germline J gene. The CDR3 runs to 14 residues. V was trimmed by 5 bases and J by 4 bases, leaving 15 bases between them. The germline V gene encodes CDR1 SGHRS and CDR2 YFSETQ.

Remarks on this clone: Read sequence stops 3 residues before the CDR3 end, and the germline J gene provides the missing end. The chain carries TRBV19 and TRBJ2-1; 7 bases line up with TRBD1. Germline values: CDR1 LNHDA, CDR2 SQIVND (reference sequence). V shed 6 bases and J 9 bases; nucleotides not matched to a gene: 8. CDR3 length equals 13 residues. Partial CDR3 DNA: TGTGCCAGTAGCCTACAGGGGCAGAGTGAG. Amino acids: CASSLQGQSE. The entire CDR3 is CASSLQGQSEQFF.

For this clone: The missing CDR3 end, 3 residues past where the read stops, is filled in from the germline J gene. The chain combines TRBV19 with TRBJ2-5, with D possibly being TRBD1 (5 bases). This CDR3 spans 14 amino acids. Trimming pared 1 base from V and 1 base from J, leaving 7 bases between. The V gene's germline CDR1 is LNHDA and CDR2 SQIVND (reference sequence). The sequenced part of the CDR3 DNA is TGTGCCAGTAGTATAGGACAGAGCCAAGAGACC. Its translation: CASSIGQSQET. The entire CDR3 sequence reads CASSIGQSQETQYF. Looking up the rest from reference TRBV19 and TRBJ2-5 gives the full variable domain: DGGITQSPKYLFRKEGQNVTLSCEQNLNHDAMYWYRQDPGQGLRLIYYSQIVNDFQKGDIAEGYSVSREKKESFPLTVTSAQKNPTAFYLCASSIGQSQETQYFGPGTRLLVL.

Of note for this clone: The read finishes 3 residues shy of the CDR3 end, and the germline J gene is used to complete it. The rearrangement links TRBV20-1 to TRBJ2-1, with 7 nucleotides matching TRBD2. In germline, CDR1 is DFQATT, CDR2 SNEGSKA (reference sequence). This CDR3 is built from 14 residues. Unmatched junction bases numbered 7, after V lost 6 bases and J lost 2 bases. This CDR3 reads CSAPLAETYNEQFF. Partial CDR3 DNA: TGCAGTGCCCCGCTAGCGGAGACCTACAATGAG.

As concerns this clone: The CDR3 extends 3 residues past the end of the read, so its final part is completed from the germline J gene. J is TRBJ2-1 and V is TRBV7-9, with D maybe TRBD2 (6 bases). This CDR3 is built from 14 residues. Trimming left V 1 base short and J 7 bases short, with 11 bases between. Germline V gene data show CDR1 as SEHNR and CDR2 as FQNEAQ (reference sequence). CDR3 bases read: TGTGCCAGCAGCTTAGGGGGACTTAGGAATGAG. Amino acid sequence: CASSLGGLRNE. The complete CDR3 reads CASSLGGLRNEQFF.

In the case of this clone: The CDR3 end falls 3 residues outside the read, so it is completed with the germline J gene. The chain links TRBV19 to TRBJ1-4, with 7 bases fitting TRBD1. Germline V gene lookup returns CDR1 LNHDA and CDR2 SQIVND (reference sequence). The trim removed 8 bases at V and 4 bases at J, leaving 7 bases unmatched. The CDR3 extends over 14 amino acids. The sequenced CDR3 bases are TGTGCCAGTCGACCACAGGGGTTTAATGAAAAA. This sequence encodes CASRPQGFNEK. From start to end, the CDR3 is CASRPQGFNEKLFF.

Notes on this clone: The CDR3 end lies 3 residues beyond the end of the read and is filled in from the germline J gene. J is TRBJ2-7 and V is TRBV5-1; D not certain. The V gene lost 0 bases and the J gene lost 2 bases, with 9 bases spanning the gap. CDR1 and CDR2 (germline): SGHRS, YFSETQ. This CDR3 is built from 14 residues. The part of the CDR3 DNA that was read is TGCGCCAGCAGCTTGGGTACAGCCACCTACGAG. This gives the protein CASSLGTATYE. The full-length CDR3 reads as CASSLGTATYEQYF. Full variable domain (outside the CDR3, taken from reference TRBV5-1 and TRBJ2-7): KAGVTQTPRYLIKTRGQQVTLSCSPISGHRSVSWYQQTPGQGLQFLFEYFSETQRNKGNFPGRFSGRQFSNSRSEMNVSTLELGDSALYLCASSLGTATYEQYFGPGTRLTVT.

Of note for this clone: The read terminates 3 residues ahead of where the CDR3 ends, so the germline J gene completes it. V usage is TRBV30 and J usage is TRBJ2-7, with 8 bases identical to TRBD1. J was trimmed by 3 bases and V by 2 bases; bases with no gene match: 6. The CDR3 sequence is 14 residues long. The germline V gene has CDR1 GTSNPN and CDR2 SVGIG (reference sequence). CDR3 protein: CAWSTGTGDYEQYF. The sequenced CDR3 bases are TGTGCCTGGAGTACCGGGACAGGAGACTACGAG.

On this clone itself: The read is 3 residues too short to cover the CDR3 end, so that end is filled in from the germline J gene. The rearrangement links TRBV19 to TRBJ2-1, with D possibly TRBD2 on 5 matching bases. CDR1 is LNHDA and CDR2 is SQIVND in the germline V gene (reference sequence). V shed 5 bases and J shed 3 bases, with 11 bases lying between them. The CDR3 totals 14 residues. Incomplete CDR3 DNA: TGTGCCAGTAGTCTTCGTGCGGGCTACAATGAG. This gives the protein CASSLRAGYNE. The full CDR3 reads CASSLRAGYNEQFF. Combining the CDR3 with reference TRBV19 and TRBJ2-1 gives the whole variable domain DGGITQSPKYLFRKEGQNVTLSCEQNLNHDAMYWYRQDPGQGLRLIYYSQIVNDFQKGDIAEGYSVSREKKESFPLTVTSAQKNPTAFYLCASSLRAGYNEQFFGPGTRLTVL.

The DNA read from the CDR3 is TGTGCCAGCAGCGGCCAGGGGGCGATTAATGGC. Its translation: CASSGQGAING. The complete CDR3 sequence is CASSGQGAINGYTF. The V gene is TRBV7-8, the J gene TRBJ1-2; TRBD1 matches at 8 bases. The read gets to within 3 residues of the CDR3 end, and the germline J gene fills in the rest. The germline gives CDR1 SGHVS, CDR2 FQNEAQ. The CDR3 runs to 14 residues. Trimming at V came to 5 bases and at J to 6 bases, leaving 8 bases not matched to a gene.

A word on this clone: The CDR3 end is not reached by the read, which stops 3 residues before it; the germline J gene fills it in. The rearrangement joins TRBV7-3 to TRBJ1-1, with D possibly TRBD1 on 6 matching bases. The V end lost 5 bases, the J end lost 1 base, and 20 bases lay between the germline ends. Germline V lookup: CDR1 SGHTA, CDR2 FQGTGA. The CDR3 runs 17 residues. The CDR3 sequence: CASSDRPPGQKNTEAFF. The DNA read from the CDR3 is TGTGCCAGCAGCGATCGCCCACCGGGACAAAAGAACACTGAA.

Comment on this clone: The read gets to within 3 residues of the CDR3 end, and the germline J gene fills in the rest. The chain carries TRBV28 and TRBJ2-7; 9 nucleotides line up with TRBD1. V shed 5 bases, J shed 6 bases, and the junction held 8 bases outside the gene matches. CDR3 length: 14 amino acids. Germline CDR1 reads MDHEN; CDR2 reads SYDVKM. Incomplete CDR3 DNA: TGTGCCAGCAGTGCACCCGGGACAGGGTTCGAG. Protein product: CASSAPGTGFE. The complete CDR3 protein is CASSAPGTGFEQYF.

Worth noting for this clone: Read data end 3 residues before the CDR3 end; the end is taken from the germline J gene. The chain recombines TRBV20-1 with TRBJ2-1; 9 bases are shared with TRBD2. V was pared by 1 base and J by 6 bases, with 1 base of the junction left unmatched. Germline V CDR1 and CDR2: DFQATT, SNEGSKA (reference sequence). CDR3 length equals 13 residues. The sequenced CDR3 bases are TGCAGTGCTAGAGTACTAGCGGGCAATGAG. It is translated as CSARVLAGNE. The CDR3 reads in full as CSARVLAGNEQFF.

With regard to this clone: Coverage ceases 3 residues before the CDR3 finishes, and the germline J gene fills in the end. The V gene is TRBV10-3, the J gene TRBJ2-5; D ambiguous. V dropped 0 bases and J dropped 0 bases, with 11 bases sitting between them. Germline assignment: CDR1 ENHRY and CDR2 SYGVKD. This CDR3 has 16 amino acids. The CDR3 loop reads CAISESAGVHQETQYF. CDR3 bases read: TGTGCCATCAGTGAGTCGGCAGGCGTCCACCAAGAGACC.

Remarks on this clone: The CDR3 end lies 3 residues beyond the end of the read and is filled in from the germline J gene. The chain recombines TRBV23-1 with TRBJ2-3, with 12 nucleotides matching TRBD2. TRBV23-1 is classed as an ORF, of uncertain function. The CDR3 consists of 17 residues. Unmatched junction bases numbered 14, after V lost 10 bases and J lost 3 bases. The part of the CDR3 DNA that was read is TGCGCCAACCTAGCGGGAGGGCCGTTCGTGTCTACAGATACG. Its protein is CANLAGGPFVSTDT. The entire CDR3 protein reads CANLAGGPFVSTDTQYF.

As for this clone: The read stops 3 residues short of the end of the CDR3; the missing end is completed from the germline J gene. The gene calls are TRBV5-1 and TRBJ2-7; TRBD2 aligns across 12 bases. V was clipped by 0 bases and J by 4 bases; unmatched bases: 8. This CDR3 is built from 17 residues. Germline V CDR1 and CDR2: SGHRS, YFSETQ. CDR3 bases read: TGCGCCAGCAGCTTGGGACTAGCGGGAGAAGTAGAATACGAG. It encodes CASSLGLAGEVEYE. The CDR3 in its entirety is CASSLGLAGEVEYEQYF.